Detailed here is one TCR beta chain. This clone was seen more than once but under ten times. Its antigen is unknown. Base quality data are lacking; no much larger clone is found one base away. From the cysteine through the phenylalanine, the CDR3 covers 16 amino acids. The sequence is cut down to CDR3 DNA, 48 bases in frame from base 1. As encoded in the germline V gene, CDR1 is LGHNA while CDR2 is YSLEER. Deletion took 0 bases off V and 4 bases off J, with a span of 15 bases between the germline ends. The method was the immunoSEQ multiplex PCR assay. A mixture of 60 forward primers for TCR Vbeta segments and 13 reverse primers for TCR Jbeta segments was used in the multiplex PCR. The CDR3 region of rearranged TCR beta genes was amplified from genomic DNA by a multiplex PCR assay. Amplified TCR beta libraries were sequenced as 87-base-pair reads on the Illumina HiSeq System. Under the source paper's analysis protocol: A later analysis counted some 80 million unique TCR beta chains across the roughly 700 repertoires, and some 11 million of these chains were shared by at least two donors. Raw reads were error-corrected and collapsed into unique sequences by a nearest-neighbor algorithm in which closely related sequences were merged to remove PCR and sequencing errors. Alignment of CDR3 sequences to IMGT reference sequences was used to assign V, D and J gene segments. For a sequence to be retained, at least a six-nucleotide match to both a V gene segment and a J gene segment was required. Rearrangements were classified as productive when the CDR3 lacked stop codons and remained in frame with V and J, and all other rearrangements were classified as non-productive. Following IMGT convention, CDR3 was defined as the stretch from the second conserved V-encoded cysteine up to the conserved J-encoded phenylalanine. The earlier analysis of about 560 of the donors excluded any sequence lacking an unambiguous match to a single V gene segment. An earlier analysis of a few hundred of the donors called V segments functional above 56.7% productive rearrangements and segregating when the between-donor standard deviation exceeded 5%. A statistical classification framework was built for diagnosing cytomegalovirus status from the catalog of TCR beta chain sequences. In a later analysis, V and J genes were assigned by comparing TCR nucleotide sequences against IMGT/GENE-DB human TR gene sequences. A later analysis assigned CDR3 sequences and most-parsimonious VDJ recombination scenarios with the TCRdist pipeline. A later analysis defined each TCR beta chain by its CDR3 amino acid sequence plus V-gene family, and excluded reads lacking a unique V-gene family. As a way to deal with suspected cross-contamination and a sequencing artifact, a later analysis dropped 450 to 600 nucleotide sequences that were highly shared and had low generation probability. A later analysis calculated a clonal expansion index for each public chain from normalized within-repertoire ranks of inferred template counts. In a later analysis, generation probabilities were computed using a VDJ recombination model fitted to out-of-frame rearrangements, and the results were checked against IGoR. In a later analysis, TCR-TCR, TCR-HLA and TCR-CMV co-occurrence was scored with hypergeometric tests, and a repertoire-size bias correction was applied to TCR pairs. In a later analysis, false discovery rates were estimated by permuting HLA or CMV assignments 20 times. In a later analysis, co-occurring TCRs were grouped using DBSCAN, with TCRdist sequence similarity added in when clustering inside HLA-allele-positive subsets. Co-occurrence clustering excluded repertoires with fewer than 30,000 or more than 120,000 public chains, plus five with anomalous nucleotide sharing. In TCRdb, the immuneACCESS table is reduced to in-frame sequences with V and J assigned. These tables do not hold every clone; where another copy was compared, an unresolved V gene accounts for under half, and the others remain unexplained. Clonal size and the V and J genes are those of that table, whereas D and trimming came from the DNA. This sample holds about 160,000 clones; under 90% were observed only once. About 4.8% of the sample is in the top ten clones.

This sample is part of a study of cytomegalovirus exposure and HLA in healthy donors (dated by TCRdb to the late 2010s). Some background on the complete study: In an earlier analysis of approximately 500 of the donors, 250 to 300 Gb of sequence data and 90 million to 120 million unique TCR beta sequences from 180 million or so T cells were reported. Of the approximately 400 genotyped donors, roughly 76% were placed in the genetic ancestry cluster associated with self-reported Caucasian donors. In an earlier analysis of about 590 of the donors, high-throughput TCR beta sequencing was used to judge whether each TCR beta V gene segment behaved as functional or pseudogenic. Four to six DR-DQ haplotypes were handled as single units for association and clustering, since linkage in the cohort was strong. All discovery cohort repertoires had been generated using a single sequencing platform. Besides the first cohort of roughly 700 subjects, a separate validation cohort made up of roughly 120 different subjects was used. Across some 400 genotyped donors of the cohort, an average of about 220,000 unique TCR beta nucleotide sequences per donor were sequenced, and roughly a sixth of those sequences were non-productive. The number of donors typed differed by locus, with 629-630 for A, B, C, DRB1 and DQB1, roughly 520 for DQA1, 600 to 610 for DPA1, and some 440 for DPB1. In a later genetic analysis, genome-wide SNP genotypes for about three fifths of the roughly 670 donors were used, and that subset was treated as a discovery cohort. A later analysis re-examined previously published TCR beta repertoires from several hundred donors and added high-resolution HLA genotyping to investigate patterns of TCR occurrence. The study used immunosequencing to profile the T cell repertoires of approximately 690 subjects and linked those repertoires to cytomegalovirus serostatus. Class I and class II HLA loci were covered by the typing at four-digit resolution. Around 320 gigabases of sequencing data and approximately 84 million unique TCR sequences were included in an early release covering roughly 700 HLA-typed donors. Rather than using new phenotypic data, the later analysis identified candidate immune exposures from TCR beta sequences and from how often those sequences occurred across donors. Alongside the repertoire data, information on donor age, sex, ethnicity and CMV serostatus was compiled. High-throughput TCR immunosequencing, statistical association of individual TCRs with disease status, and machine learning were combined to predict cytomegalovirus infection status. The aim of the study was to test whether cataloging public T cell receptors could identify signatures of past pathogen exposure. Points the paper makes about the study in general: CMV serostatus was the only immune exposure information available for the cohort. Because counts were too low, some 17 rarely observed V segments, including chromosome 9 orphons, were excluded from the earlier analysis of 587 of the donors. In vitro tests confirmed that a few of the cytomegalovirus-associated TCR beta chains recognize cytomegalovirus antigens. It was suggested by the authors that the approach could potentially be generalized to other disease states and immunological phenotypes. Because HLA typing was unavailable for some donors at each locus, only the typed subset was used in association tests. In a later analysis, several top co-occurrence clusters were reported to appear linked to parvovirus B19, influenza, CMV and Epstein-Barr virus. In both the original and validation cohorts, the classifier was reported to diagnose cytomegalovirus status with high specificity and sensitivity. The presence/absence analyses assumed that sequencing depth was roughly uniform across donors, and that assumption may not be true. Correlated functional status among segregating V segments might reflect linkage disequilibrium, but an unknown experimental factor could not be ruled out. The sequencing pipeline was judged likely to have produced a cluster of highly shared sequence variants as a technical artifact. A later analysis found that HLA-associated TCR beta chains were more clonally expanded and had lower generation probabilities than equally common non-associated chains. According to a later analysis, most CMV-associated TCR beta chains appeared to be HLA-restricted, and the HLA associations seemed to be driven largely by CMV exposure. The study listed 150 to 200 TCR beta chains as associated with cytomegalovirus. A further reported finding was that TCR beta sequences accurately predicted the HLA-A and HLA-B alleles for most subjects in the first cohort. An association between a missense DCLRE1C variant and V-gene and J-gene trimming of TCR beta chains was found in a later genetic analysis and replicated in an independent cohort. When HLA alleles, especially DR and DQ, strongly co-occurred, TCR associations were difficult to assign to individual alleles. Because the 87-base-pair reads could not distinguish some IMGT-functional V segments, including TRBV6-2 and TRBV6-3, those segments were excluded. A later genetic analysis reported fewer N-insertions in productive TCRs among donors in an Asian-associated ancestry cluster than the 666-donor mean. In a later analysis, TCR association rates were found to vary across HLA loci, with the most associated TCRs seen for DRB1 alleles and the fewest for HLA-C alleles. The cohort was sequenced for TCR beta chains only, and without alpha or paired-chain data the features that could be detected were limited. At a false discovery rate of 0.05, a later analysis linked about 16,000 TCR beta sequences to specific HLA alleles. Across donors, most TCR sequences were observed very rarely, whereas some public TCRs were present in many individuals. In an earlier analysis of some 550 of the donors, most TCR beta V segments were observed in productive rearrangements about 90% or about 30% of the time, broadly matching IMGT annotations.

The cohort consisted of some 670 healthy bone marrow donors. At the time of sampling, every cohort member was nominally healthy, though immune exposures that went unrecorded were likely present. The donor was CMV seronegative and belonged to the group of approximately 320 seronegative cohort members. A peripheral blood sample was provided by each donor, and peripheral blood mononuclear cells were used for TCR beta sequencing. The Qiagen DNeasy Blood Extraction Kit was used to extract genomic DNA from the blood cell samples. The specimen sequenced was PBMCs. This receptor was obtained from a man aged 25 to 40 in good health and CMV-seronegative. The chain was built from TRBV4-3 and TRBJ1-2; D gene: possibly TRBD1, on 6 matching bases. Here the CDR3 is given as CASSQEDRAVAYGYTF. The nucleotides are TGCGCCAGCAGCCAAGAGGACAGAGCAGTAGCCTATGGCTACACCTTC.